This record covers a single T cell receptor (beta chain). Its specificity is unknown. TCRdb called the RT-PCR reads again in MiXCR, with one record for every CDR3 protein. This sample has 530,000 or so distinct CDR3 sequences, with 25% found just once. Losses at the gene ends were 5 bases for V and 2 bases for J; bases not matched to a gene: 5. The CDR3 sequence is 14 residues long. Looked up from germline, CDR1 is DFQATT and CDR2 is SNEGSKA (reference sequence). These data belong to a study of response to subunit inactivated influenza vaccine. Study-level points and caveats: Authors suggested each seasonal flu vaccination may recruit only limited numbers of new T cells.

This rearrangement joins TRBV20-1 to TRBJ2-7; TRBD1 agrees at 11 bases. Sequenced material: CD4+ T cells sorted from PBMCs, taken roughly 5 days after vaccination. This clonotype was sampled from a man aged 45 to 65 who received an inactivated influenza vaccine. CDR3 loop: CSAWTGGSTYEQYF. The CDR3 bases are TGCAGTGCTTGGACAGGGGGCAGTACCTACGAGCAGTACTTC.